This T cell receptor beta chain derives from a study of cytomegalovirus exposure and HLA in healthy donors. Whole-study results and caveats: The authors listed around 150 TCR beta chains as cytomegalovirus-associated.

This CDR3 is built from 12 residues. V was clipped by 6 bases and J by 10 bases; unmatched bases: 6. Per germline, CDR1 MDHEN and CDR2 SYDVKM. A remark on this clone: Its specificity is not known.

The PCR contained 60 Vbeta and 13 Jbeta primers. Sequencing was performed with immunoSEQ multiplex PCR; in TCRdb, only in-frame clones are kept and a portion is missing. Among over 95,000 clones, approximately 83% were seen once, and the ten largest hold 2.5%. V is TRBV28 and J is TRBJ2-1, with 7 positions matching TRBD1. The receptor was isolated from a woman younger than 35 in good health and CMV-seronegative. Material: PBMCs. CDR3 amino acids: CASSLVGGEQFF. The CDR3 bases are TGTGCCAGCAGCCTTGTAGGGGGCGAGCAGTTCTTC.